One and the same sample provided the 21 T cell receptor beta chains below, sequenced in a study of blood T cells in healthy people across ages. Primers used in a second PCR of about 7 to 12 cycles were a sample-barcoded 5' primer and a J-beta primer mix. One entry per CDR3 protein results from TCRdb running MiXCR on the 5' RACE reads. The sample has 1,500,000 or so distinct CDR3 sequences; approximately 43% are singletons. Sequenced material: blood. The receptors come from a woman aged 18-29 years in good health.

The chain joins TRBV7-2 to TRBJ2-3; D might be TRBD1 (5 bases). The germline gives CDR1 SGHTA, CDR2 FQGNSA. V was shortened by 1 base and J by 2 bases, with 10 bases between the two germline ends. This CDR3 is 15 amino acids long. CDR3 sequence reads: CASSLEDIPTDTQYF. The CDR3 nucleotides are TGTGCCAGCAGCTTAGAGGACATACCCACAGATACGCAGTATTTT. Looking up the rest from reference TRBV7-2 and TRBJ2-3 gives the full variable domain: GAGVSQSPSNKVTEKGKDVELRCDPISGHTALYWYRQSLGQGLEFLIYFQGNSAPDKSGLPSDRFSAERTGGSVSTLTIQRTQQEDSAVYLCASSLEDIPTDTQYFGPGTRLTVL.

The chain carries TRBV30 and TRBJ2-7; 7 bases match TRBD2. This CDR3 region has 15 residues. V lost 1 base, J lost 0 bases, and 6 bases stayed unmatched. Germline lookup yields CDR1 GTSNPN and CDR2 SVGIG (reference sequence). This chain's CDR3 is CAWSAGLLSSYEQYF. The CDR3 DNA reads TGTGCCTGGAGTGCGGGACTACTAAGCTCCTACGAGCAGTACTTC.

This clonotype was seen ten or more times. V is TRBV7-2 and J is TRBJ2-7; 7 positions match TRBD1. V shed 2 bases and J 1 base; nucleotides not matched to a gene: 5. The CDR3 consists of 15 residues. Germline loops: CDR1 SGHTA, CDR2 FQGNSA. DNA for the CDR3: TGTGCCAGCAGCTTAAGGGGGCGGCAGTCCTACGAGCAGTACTTC. Protein product: CASSLRGRQSYEQYF.

This clonotype was found many times. J is TRBJ2-7 and V is TRBV7-2; 11 bases map to TRBD2. Germline V CDR1 and CDR2: SGHTA, FQGNSA. The J segment lost 2 bases and the V segment lost 6 bases, leaving 3 bases of the junction unmatched. The CDR3 spans 14 residues. The CDR3 spells CASSFSGGAYEQYF. CDR3 sequence (DNA): TGTGCCAGCAGTTTTAGCGGGGGGGCCTACGAGCAGTACTTC.

The chain carries TRBV4-2 and TRBJ2-3, with 7 nucleotides matching TRBD2. Germline lookup yields CDR1 LGHNA and CDR2 YNFKEQ. CDR3 length: 15 residues. V was pared by 4 bases and J by 4 bases, with 8 bases of the junction left unmatched. DNA for the CDR3: TGTGCCAGCAGCCTGACTAGCATTCCACCAGATACGCAGTATTTT. Its protein product is CASSLTSIPPDTQYF.

The table lists this clonotype with a few counts. This chain connects TRBV27 to TRBJ1-2; D unresolved. The length of the CDR3 is 13 residues. Per the germline V gene, CDR1 is MNHEY and CDR2 is SMNVEV (reference sequence). Between the trimmed V and J ends, which lost 4 bases and 0 bases, there was a span of 6 bases. The CDR3 nucleotides are TGTGCCAGCAGTTCCCGGGCTAACTATGGCTACACCTTC. Translation gives CASSSRANYGYTF.

The chain joins TRBV6-2 or TRBV6-3 to TRBJ2-7; D possibly corresponds to TRBD1 (6 bases). CDR1 is MNHEY, CDR2 SVGEGT, per germline. This CDR3 has 15 amino acids. Trimming removed 5 bases at V and 3 bases at J, with 17 bases between. This CDR3 reads CASSGRNRDGYEQYF. The CDR3 DNA is TGTGCCAGCAGTGGACGAAACAGGGACGGCTACGAGCAGTACTTC.

The sample holds one count of this clonotype. A much larger clone sits a single nucleotide away, making a read error possible. The CDR3 nucleotides are TGTGCCAGCAGTGAAACAGGGGATGGCTACACCTTC. Protein sequence: CASSETGDGYTF. The chain carries TRBV25-1 and TRBJ1-2; 7 bases are a match to TRBD1. CDR1 is MGHDK, CDR2 SYGVNS, per germline. The CDR3 extends over 12 amino acids. J was trimmed by 6 bases and V by 2 bases; bases with no gene match: 0.

This clonotype showed up just a few times. The chain combines TRBV7-9 with TRBJ1-2; 7 bases agree with TRBD1. This CDR3 is built from 16 residues. V lost 5 bases to trimming and J lost 1 base; unmatched junction nucleotides: 10. CDR1 is SEHNR and CDR2 is FQNEAQ in the germline V gene (reference sequence). This chain's CDR3 is CASSLDLTGFNYGYTF. The DNA for the CDR3 is TGTGCCAGCAGCCTAGACTTGACAGGGTTTAACTATGGCTACACCTTC.

This chain joins TRBV29-1 and TRBJ1-1; 8 bases fit TRBD1. Trimming at V came to 1 base and at J to 4 bases, leaving 5 bases not matched to a gene. Per germline, CDR1 SQVTM and CDR2 ANQGSEA. The length of the CDR3 is 14 residues. The CDR3 spells CSVEVQGAVTEAFF. The CDR3 coding sequence is TGCAGCGTTGAAGTCCAGGGGGCAGTCACTGAAGCTTTCTTT.

This clonotype was seen more than once but under ten times. The chain couples TRBV28 to TRBJ2-5; D may match TRBD1 or TRBD2 (6 bases each). The DNA end is more similar to TRBJ2-7, so the J call may be wrong. CDR3 length: 14 amino acids. CDR1 is MDHEN, CDR2 SYDVKM, per germline. CDR3: CASSLRGLGYEQYF. The CDR3 DNA is TGTGCCAGCAGTTTACGGGGGCTTGGATACGAGCAGTACTTC.

V usage is TRBV29-1 and J usage is TRBJ1-6; 10 bases are shared with TRBD1. J gave up 10 bases and V 8 bases, and 5 bases lay outside the gene matches. Germline assignment: CDR1 SQVTM and CDR2 ANQGSEA. CDR3 length: 12 residues. In nucleotides, the CDR3 is TGCAGCCCGGGACAGGGGAGCTCACCCCTCCACTTT. It codes for CSPGQGSSPLHF.

This clonotype was counted a few times. The CDR3 loop reads CASSILQGANYGYTF. The CDR3 DNA follows: TGTGCCAGTAGCATTCTCCAGGGGGCTAACTATGGCTACACCTTC. The chain carries TRBV19 and TRBJ1-2, with TRBD1 identical over 7 bases. Looked up from germline, CDR1 is LNHDA and CDR2 is SQIVND (reference sequence). The CDR3 runs to 15 residues. The trim removed 6 bases at V and 0 bases at J, leaving 7 bases unmatched.

The rearrangement joins TRBV29-1 to TRBJ1-1; a weak D match, TRBD1 (6 bases). This CDR3 contains 10 residues. Trimming removed 4 bases from V and 7 bases from J, with 7 bases in between. Germline assignment: CDR1 SQVTM and CDR2 ANQGSEA. This CDR3 reads CSVAQGEAFF. CDR3 DNA sequence: TGCAGCGTTGCACAGGGTGAAGCTTTCTTT.

In its sample, this clonotype was seen a few times. The rearrangement uses TRBV7-3 and TRBJ2-1; TRBD2 matches 7 bases. Germline CDR1 and CDR2: SGHTA and FQGTGA. CDR3 size: 14 residues. Losses at the gene ends were 1 base for V and 5 bases for J; bases not matched to a gene: 2. The CDR3 loop is CASSLMGGDNEQFF. CDR3 DNA sequence: TGTGCCAGCAGCTTAATGGGGGGGGACAATGAGCAGTTCTTC.

The V call is TRBV30, the J call TRBJ2-1; D unclear. Germline lookup yields CDR1 GTSNPN and CDR2 SVGIG (reference sequence). The CDR3 sequence is 13 residues long. V lost 2 bases and J lost 6, with 11 bases in between. The CDR3 is CAWSTGLANEQFF. CDR3 nucleotides: TGTGCCTGGAGTACCGGGCTGGCCAATGAGCAGTTCTTC.

The gene calls are TRBV7-3 and TRBJ2-7; D is perhaps TRBD2 (6 bases). The length of the CDR3 is 15 residues. Germline V gene sequence: CDR1 SGHTA, CDR2 FQGTGA. The V end lost 3 bases, the J end lost 7 bases, and 19 bases lay between the germline ends. The CDR3 bases are TGTGCCAGCAGCTTTGGCGGAGGGGATGGCTATGAGCAGTACTTC. It specifies CASSFGGGDGYEQYF.

The CDR3 DNA sequence: TGTGCTAGTGGCATCTCCGGGGTCTACGAGCAGTACTTC. This sequence encodes CASGISGVYEQYF. The rearrangement joins TRBV12-5 to TRBJ2-7; maybe TRBD2 (5 bases). V was pared by 6 bases and J by 3 bases, with 12 bases between. The CDR3 has 13 residues. CDR1 is LGHNT, CDR2 FRNRAP, per germline.

The chain carries TRBV12-3 or TRBV12-4 and TRBJ2-7; 9 nucleotides line up with TRBD1. The length of the CDR3 is 14 residues. The trim removed 6 bases at V and 4 bases at J, leaving 7 bases unmatched. The CDR3 sequence is CASSYGQGQYEQYF. DNA for the CDR3: TGTGCCAGCAGCTACGGACAGGGGCAATACGAGCAGTACTTC.

J is TRBJ1-2 and V is TRBV12-3 or TRBV12-4; TRBD1 is a possible D gene (6 bases). The CDR3 is 13 amino acids. V gave up 5 bases and J gave up 5 bases, with 12 bases separating them. The CDR3: CASSVSDRYGYTF. The CDR3, as DNA: TGTGCCAGCAGTGTATCGGACAGATATGGCTACACCTTC.

This clonotype was seen a handful of times. J is TRBJ2-7 and V is TRBV10-3; 7 bases align to TRBD1. The germline CDR1 and CDR2 sequences are ENHRY and SYGVKD. Trimming took 11 bases from V and 0 from J; bases not matched to a gene: 7. This CDR3 contains 13 residues. CDR3 residues: CARDRAFSYEQYF. For the CDR3, the DNA is TGTGCCCGTGACAGGGCTTTCTCCTACGAGCAGTACTTC.